This T cell receptor (beta chain) is drawn from a study of T cell repertoires in cytomegalovirus infection. Looking at the study overall: Matching HLA type and CMV infection were both indicated by public TCR beta signatures.

MiXCR was run by TCRdb on the reads, yielding one entry per CDR3 protein. The sample records approximately 110,000 distinct CDR3 sequences, 10% being singletons. Study results and caveats: Ex vivo responses were dominated by HLA-C-restricted CMV-specific TCR beta clonotypes. Carriers of CMV and the relevant HLA type were discriminated by public TCR beta frequency.

This clonotype was detected many times. No antigen is known for it. The CDR3 spans 16 residues. V lost 0 bases, J lost 0 bases, and 9 bases lay in between. Germline V gene sequence: CDR1 SGHDT, CDR2 YYEEEE. This sequence was found in a human donor in good health (CMV status not recorded). Some clones in this sample may be carry-over from other donors' samples. Material for sequencing was PBMCs, sequenced either directly or after in vitro stimulation (not recorded which). The V call is TRBV5-6, the J call TRBJ2-2; D is unresolved. The CDR3: CASSLAGGANTGELFF. The CDR3, as DNA: TGTGCCAGCAGCTTGGCTGGCGGAGCGAACACCGGGGAGCTGTTTTTT.